The 6 T cell receptor beta chains given below trace back to one sample, sequenced in a study of blood T cell repertoires in COVID-19. Produced via immunoSEQ multiplex PCR; TCRdb's table is partial and in-frame only. The data contain approximately 310,000 clones, roughly 85% of them singletons. Sequences were obtained from PBMCs or T cells enriched from blood (not recorded which). The receptor source for this set is a man under 40 who had recovered from COVID-19.

This sequence joins TRBV4-1 and TRBJ2-7, with D maybe TRBD1 (6 bases). CDR3 length: 19 residues. CDR1 and CDR2 (germline): MGHRA, YSYEKL. The V end was cut by 5 bases, the J end by 2 bases, with 28 bases between. CDR3 nucleotides: TGCGCCAGCAGCTCACCGAAGTCGGGAACAGGGAGAATCGCCTACGAGCAGTACTTC. As protein: CASSSPKSGTGRIAYEQYF.

The CDR3 is CASSIQGTGGADGYTF. The CDR3 bases are TGTGCCAGTAGTATACAGGGGACAGGGGGCGCTGATGGCTACACCTTC. The chain joins TRBV19 to TRBJ1-2, with TRBD1 matching 12 bases. In germline, CDR1 is LNHDA, CDR2 SQIVND (reference sequence). The V gene end was trimmed by 2 bases and the J gene end by 6 bases; junction bases not matched to a gene: 7. The CDR3 length is 16 residues.

The V and J genes are TRBV19 and TRBJ1-1, with D hard to call. V lost 4 bases, J lost 0 bases, and 6 bases lay in between. Germline-derived CDR1 and CDR2 are LNHDA and SQIVND (reference sequence). This CDR3 region has 13 residues. CDR3: CASSKVVNTEAFF. In DNA form, the CDR3 reads TGTGCCAGTAGTAAAGTAGTGAACACTGAAGCTTTCTTT.

This clone appeared a few times. The rearrangement joins TRBV18 to TRBJ2-2; D is undetermined. This CDR3 is 14 amino acids long. Looked up from germline, CDR1 is KGHSH and CDR2 is LQKENI. The V gene lost 5 bases and the J gene lost 1 base, with 8 bases spanning the gap. The CDR3 DNA follows: TGTGCCAGCTCAGATTACTTGAACACCGGGGAGCTGTTTTTT. It translates to CASSDYLNTGELFF.

This clone was found once. This chain links TRBV7-9 with TRBJ1-6; D call uncertain. The CDR3 runs to 14 residues. Germline V gene lookup returns CDR1 SEHNR and CDR2 FQNEAQ (reference sequence). Trimming pared 5 bases from V and 7 bases from J, leaving 12 bases between. This chain's CDR3 is CASSKNAGNSPLHF. As DNA, the CDR3 is TGTGCCAGCAGCAAAAATGCCGGGAATTCACCCCTCCACTTT. Together with reference TRBV7-9 and TRBJ1-6, the CDR3 gives the full variable domain: DTGVSQNPRHKITKRGQNVTFRCDPISEHNRLYWYRQTLGQGPEFLTYFQNEAQLEKSRLLSDRFSAERPKGSFSTLEIQRTEQGDSAMYLCASSKNAGNSPLHFGNGTRLTVT.

The CDR3 sequence is CAWSVRTGRANYGYTF. For the CDR3, the DNA is TGTGCCTGGAGTGTACGTACAGGTAGGGCTAACTATGGCTACACCTTC. The chain joins TRBV30 to TRBJ1-2; possibly TRBD1 for D (5 bases). Trimming removed 0 bases from V and 0 bases from J, with 14 bases in between. The CDR3 spans 16 residues. Germline values: CDR1 GTSNPN, CDR2 SVGIG (reference sequence). The full variable domain, completed using reference TRBV30 and TRBJ1-2, is SQTIHQWPATLVQPVGSPLSLECTVEGTSNPNLYWYRQAAGRGLQLLFYSVGIGQISSEVPQNLSASRPQDRQFILSSKKLLLSDSGFYLCAWSVRTGRANYGYTFGSGTRLTVV.